Listed here are 13 T cell receptor beta chains from one sample, sequenced in a study of CD8 T cells in Susac syndrome. After extraction with the RNeasy kit, about 0.5 to 1 ug of the RNA was reverse transcribed using random hexamers. TCRdb reanalysed the immunoSEQ multiplex PCR reads using MiXCR and keeps one entry per CDR3 protein. Counted here are 160,000 or so distinct CDR3 sequences, over 95% occurring once; the ten biggest clones make up 0.15%. Sequenced material: CD8+ T cells from PBMCs. The receptors shown here come from a human donor with multiple sclerosis.

The V gene is TRBV5-6, the J gene TRBJ2-7, with a weak D call TRBD2 (5 bases). The CDR3 has 13 amino acids. Per the germline V gene, CDR1 is SGHDT and CDR2 is YYEEEE. Trimming shortened V by 2 bases and J by 0 bases, and 6 bases separated the two germline ends. The DNA for the CDR3 is TGTGCCAGCAGCTTCCGGGACTCCTACGAGCAGTACTTC. This translates into CASSFRDSYEQYF.

This chain connects TRBV20-1 to TRBJ1-5, with a tentative D call TRBD1 (5 bases). The germline gives CDR1 DFQATT, CDR2 SNEGSKA (reference sequence). Trimming removed 5 bases at V and 6 bases at J, with 17 bases between. The CDR3 extends over 14 amino acids. CDR3 amino acids: CSARPPGGSQPQHF. The CDR3 nucleotides read TGCAGTGCTCGCCCCCCGGGGGGGAGTCAGCCCCAGCATTTT.

The chain carries TRBV11-2 and TRBJ2-5, with a weak D call TRBD2 (5 bases). Germline V gene sequence: CDR1 SGHAT, CDR2 FQNNGV. The CDR3 sequence is 15 residues long. V lost 0 bases and J lost 5, with 13 bases in between. CDR3 sequence reads: CASSLEVSPGETQYF. The DNA for the CDR3 is TGTGCCAGCAGCTTAGAAGTCTCCCCGGGGGAGACCCAGTACTTC.

V is TRBV20-1 and J is TRBJ2-7; weak D call: TRBD1 (6 bases). The CDR3 length is 14 residues. Germline CDR1 and CDR2: DFQATT and SNEGSKA (reference sequence). Trimming removed 7 bases at V and 0 bases at J, with 16 bases between. The CDR3 DNA is TGCAGTGGCCCGACAGGACGAGTCTCCTACGAGCAGTACTTC. Amino acid sequence: CSGPTGRVSYEQYF.

This sequence joins TRBV20-1 and TRBJ2-3, with TRBD2 matching over 9 bases. The CDR3 has 14 amino acids. CDR1 is DFQATT, CDR2 SNEGSKA, per germline (reference sequence). CDR3 coding DNA: TGCAGCCCAAACAGCGGGGGGCGGGGAGATACGCAGTATTTT. Translation: CSPNSGGRGDTQYF.

The chain has TRBV5-1 and TRBJ2-5; 15 bases match TRBD2. Trimming at V came to 0 bases and at J to 2 bases, leaving 8 bases not matched to a gene. The CDR3 runs 19 residues. In germline, CDR1 is SGHRS, CDR2 YFSETQ. The CDR3 nucleotides are TGCGCCAGCAGCTTGGCTCCGGGACTAGCGGGGGGCCCACAAGAGACCCAGTACTTC. This codes for CASSLAPGLAGGPQETQYF.

The chain carries TRBV3-1 and TRBJ2-5; 8 nucleotides agree with TRBD1. Germline loops: CDR1 LGHDT, CDR2 YNNKEL (reference sequence). This CDR3 comprises 14 residues. Trimming removed 4 bases from V and 5 bases from J; junction bases left unmatched: 6. The CDR3 coding sequence is TGTGCCAGCAGCCGGACAGGGACCAGGGAGACCCAGTACTTC. Translating it yields CASSRTGTRETQYF.

This clonotype was detected only once. This chain connects TRBV27 to TRBJ1-1; maybe TRBD1 (6 bases). The CDR3 runs to 12 residues. Germline loops: CDR1 MNHEY, CDR2 SMNVEV (reference sequence). Trimming left V 4 bases short and J 8 bases short, with 11 bases between. CDR3 nucleotides: TGTGCCAGCAGTTCCTCCGGGACAGAAGCTTTCTTT. It yields the protein CASSSSGTEAFF.

The chain couples TRBV4-2 to TRBJ2-3, with 9 bases lining up with TRBD1. Germline trimming cut 0 bases from V and 3 bases from J; bases unmatched to any gene: 10. The CDR3 runs to 18 residues. Germline values: CDR1 LGHNA, CDR2 YNFKEQ. The chain's CDR3 is CASSQEVGTGLVTDTQYF. CDR3 sequence (DNA): TGTGCCAGCAGCCAAGAAGTGGGGACAGGGTTGGTGACAGATACGCAGTATTTT.

This chain connects TRBV12-3 or TRBV12-4 to TRBJ2-7; D call uncertain. The V gene lost 1 base and the J gene lost 0 bases, with 10 bases spanning the gap. This CDR3 has 15 residues. CDR3 nucleotides: TGTGCCAGCAGTTTAGTCACCCGAAGCTCCTACGAGCAGTACTTC. Amino acids: CASSLVTRSSYEQYF.

This sequence joins TRBV5-6 and TRBJ1-1, with D tentatively TRBD1 (6 bases). The CDR3 sequence is 14 residues long. Looked up from germline, CDR1 is SGHDT and CDR2 is YYEEEE. V dropped 2 bases and J dropped 3 bases, with 11 bases sitting between them. The CDR3 DNA sequence: TGTGCCAGCAGCTTTGGACAGTCCCACACTGAAGCTTTCTTT. Protein product: CASSFGQSHTEAFF.

The CDR3 coding sequence is TGTGCCTGGAGTGCGGGCCTGGGGTACAATGAGCAGTTCTTC. This codes for CAWSAGLGYNEQFF. The rearrangement uses TRBV30 and TRBJ2-1, with no clear D. Trimming took 1 base from V and 4 from J, leaving 11 bases between them. The CDR3 contains 14 residues. Germline-derived CDR1 and CDR2 are GTSNPN and SVGIG (reference sequence).

This rearrangement joins TRBV7-6 to TRBJ2-1, with 10 bases fitting TRBD2. The junction had 3 bases not matched to a gene; V was cut back by 6 bases and J by 10 bases. Germline loops: CDR1 SGHVS, CDR2 FNYEAQ. The CDR3 is made up of 12 amino acids. In DNA form, the CDR3 reads TGTGCCAGCAGGCCAGCGGGAGGGGAGCAGTTCTTC. Translation gives CASRPAGGEQFF.